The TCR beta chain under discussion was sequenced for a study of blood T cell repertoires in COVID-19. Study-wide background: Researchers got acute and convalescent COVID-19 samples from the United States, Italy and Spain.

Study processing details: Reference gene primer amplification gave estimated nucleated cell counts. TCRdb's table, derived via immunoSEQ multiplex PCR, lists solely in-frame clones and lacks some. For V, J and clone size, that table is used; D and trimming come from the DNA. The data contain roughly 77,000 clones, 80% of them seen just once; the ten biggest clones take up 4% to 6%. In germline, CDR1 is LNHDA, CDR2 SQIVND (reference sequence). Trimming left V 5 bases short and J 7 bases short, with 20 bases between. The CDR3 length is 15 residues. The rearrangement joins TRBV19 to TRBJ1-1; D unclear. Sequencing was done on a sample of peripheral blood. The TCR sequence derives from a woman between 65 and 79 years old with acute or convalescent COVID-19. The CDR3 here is CASSPLTEAIGEAFF. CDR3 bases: TGTGCCAGTAGTCCTTTAACGGAGGCGATTGGTGAAGCTTTCTTT.